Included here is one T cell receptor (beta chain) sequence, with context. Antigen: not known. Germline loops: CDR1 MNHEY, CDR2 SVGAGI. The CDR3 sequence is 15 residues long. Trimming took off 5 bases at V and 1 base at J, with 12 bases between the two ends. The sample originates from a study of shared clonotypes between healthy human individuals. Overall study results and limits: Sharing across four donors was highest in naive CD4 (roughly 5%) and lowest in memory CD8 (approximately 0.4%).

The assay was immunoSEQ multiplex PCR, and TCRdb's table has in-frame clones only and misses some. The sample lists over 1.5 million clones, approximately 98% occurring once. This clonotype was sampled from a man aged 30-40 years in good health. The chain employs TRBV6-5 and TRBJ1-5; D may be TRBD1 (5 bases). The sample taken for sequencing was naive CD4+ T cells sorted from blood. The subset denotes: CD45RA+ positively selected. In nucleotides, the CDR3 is TGTGCCAGCAGTACGAGGGGAAACAGCAATCAGCCCCAGCATTTT. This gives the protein CASSTRGNSNQPQHF.